These 24 T cell receptor beta chains came from one sample sequenced in a study of blood T cells in healthy people across ages. Then a second PCR, running roughly 7 to 11 cycles, was carried out with a sample-barcoded 5' primer and a J-beta primer mix. TCRdb recomputed calls from the 5' RACE reads with MiXCR, one row per CDR3 protein. The sample shows roughly 800,000 distinct CDR3 sequences, 20% to 30% of them seen only once. Another study also made use of these data, one on T cells of mothers and their children.

Sequencing was done on a sample of blood. The receptors originated from a boy aged 5-17 years in good health.

The rearrangement joins TRBV7-9 to TRBJ2-7; D possibly corresponds to TRBD1 (5 bases). V lost 4 bases, J lost 3 bases, and 16 bases lay in between. Germline assignment: CDR1 SEHNR and CDR2 FQNEAQ (reference sequence). There are 15 residues in the CDR3. The DNA of the CDR3 is TGTGCCAGCAGCTCAGGGCGGAGTGGGTACTACGAGCAGTACTTC. Translation gives CASSSGRSGYYEQYF.

CDR3 sequence reads: CASSYSKGPTEAFF. The CDR3 bases are TGTGCCAGCAGTTACTCGAAAGGGCCCACTGAAGCTTTCTTT. This chain joins TRBV6-5 and TRBJ1-1; no clear D gene. The germline V gene encodes CDR1 MNHEY and CDR2 SVGAGI. Trimming took off 0 bases at V and 4 bases at J, with 9 bases between the two ends. This CDR3 region has 14 residues.

The chain is built from TRBV10-3 and TRBJ2-5; TRBD2 aligns across 10 bases. V lost 4 bases to trimming and J lost 2 bases; unmatched junction nucleotides: 7. CDR1 ENHRY and CDR2 SYGVKD come from the germline V gene. The CDR3 contains 16 residues. In DNA form, the CDR3 reads TGTGCCATCAGTGGACAGCGGGAGGGCCTTCAAGAGACCCAGTACTTC. Its protein product is CAISGQREGLQETQYF.

The V call is TRBV29-1, the J call TRBJ2-5; no reliable D call. Germline V gene lookup returns CDR1 SQVTM and CDR2 ANQGSEA. V lost 0 bases and J 4 bases, leaving 9 bases between the germline ends. CDR3 length equals 13 residues. This CDR3 reads CSVEDTLGETQYF. Here the CDR3 DNA reads TGCAGCGTTGAAGACACACTCGGAGAGACCCAGTACTTC.

The chain uses TRBV4-1 and TRBJ2-1, with D perhaps TRBD2 (6 bases). The CDR3 runs 16 residues. V was shortened by 0 bases and J by 5 bases, with 14 bases between the two germline ends. Germline CDR1 and CDR2: MGHRA and YSYEKL. The CDR3 DNA sequence: TGCGCCAGCAGCCAAGAATCCCTAGCGAGGAACAATGAGCAGTTCTTC. Amino acid sequence: CASSQESLARNNEQFF.

This clonotype was recorded once. The chain is built from TRBV20-1 and TRBJ2-4; D possibly corresponds to TRBD2 (5 bases). The CDR3 length is 17 residues. The V end lost 6 bases, the J end lost 0 bases, and 21 bases lay between the germline ends. CDR1 DFQATT and CDR2 SNEGSKA come from the germline V gene (reference sequence). CDR3 DNA: TGCAGTGCCCTCCCCCAGACGAGAGGACTAGCCAAAAACATTCAGTACTTC. Amino acid sequence: CSALPQTRGLAKNIQYF.

This clonotype occurred a few times. The conserved final phenylalanine or tryptophan is absent from the CDR3, which likely points to a read error. The chain is built from TRBV18 and TRBJ2-5; no definite D call. Trimming left V 2 bases short and J 5 bases short, with 6 bases between. This CDR3 contains 12 residues. Germline values: CDR1 KGHSH, CDR2 LQKENI. The CDR3 sequence: CASSPGIETQYL. Here the CDR3 DNA reads TGTGCCAGCTCACCAGGAATCGAGACCCAGTACCTC.

This clonotype was detected only a few times. The rearrangement links TRBV9 to TRBJ2-2, with D unresolved. The CDR3 contains 13 residues. Germline V gene lookup returns CDR1 SGDLS and CDR2 YYNGEE. Trimming removed 4 bases from V and 6 bases from J, with 10 bases in between. CDR3 coding DNA: TGTGCCAGCAGCCCATACTCGGCCGGGGAGCTGTTTTTT. Encoded protein: CASSPYSAGELFF.

The chain carries TRBV20-1 and TRBJ2-2; D gene ambiguous. There are 15 residues in the CDR3. Trimming removed 5 bases from V and 0 bases from J, with 13 bases in between. The germline V gene encodes CDR1 DFQATT and CDR2 SNEGSKA (reference sequence). The DNA for the CDR3 is TGCAGTGCTCTAGTTCCGGGTACGAACACCGGGGAGCTGTTTTTT. Its translation is CSALVPGTNTGELFF.

This clonotype was seen a few times. V is TRBV20-1 and J is TRBJ1-2, with unresolved D. This CDR3 is 14 amino acids long. V dropped 0 bases and J dropped 8 bases, with 16 bases sitting between them. Germline CDR1 reads DFQATT; CDR2 reads SNEGSKA (reference sequence). This CDR3 is CSARDPGAGEGYTF. The CDR3 DNA reads as TGCAGTGCTAGAGATCCGGGTGCCGGTGAGGGCTACACCTTC.

On this clonotype itself: This may be a read error, as it is one base from a much larger clone. The chain links TRBV27 to TRBJ2-1; 9 bases line up with TRBD2. There are 15 residues in the CDR3. Germline V gene data show CDR1 as MNHEY and CDR2 as SMNVEV (reference sequence). The CDR3 spells CASSSTAGGQETQHF. Here the CDR3 DNA reads TGTGCCAGCAGTTCCACTGCGGGAGGGCAAGAGACCCAGCACTTC.

This clonotype was detected only once. The V and J genes are TRBV7-8 and TRBJ1-2; D perhaps matches TRBD1 (5 bases). The V end lost 5 bases, the J end lost 0 bases, and 25 bases lay between the germline ends. This CDR3 comprises 19 residues. The V gene's germline CDR1 is SGHVS and CDR2 FQNEAQ. The CDR3 DNA is TGTGCCAGCAGCCCCCTAAGGATAGTTGTGCAGGGAACTAACTATGGCTACACCTTC. This codes for CASSPLRIVVQGTNYGYTF.

This sequence joins TRBV2 and TRBJ2-5, with 8 bases matching TRBD2. The J call may be faulty, since TRBJ2-1 better matches the DNA end. CDR3 length equals 16 residues. CDR1 and CDR2 from the germline V gene are SNHLY and FYNNEI. CDR3 coding DNA: TGTGCCAGCAGTGAAGAGGCGCCTAGCGGGTTCAATGAGCAGTTCTTC. Protein product: CASSEEAPSGFNEQFF.

The chain employs TRBV2 and TRBJ2-5; perhaps TRBD1 as D (7 bases). Gene TRBJ2-7 matches the end of the DNA better, so the J call may be wrong. Germline V lookup: CDR1 SNHLY, CDR2 FYNNEI. The CDR3 has 13 residues. CDR3 in amino acids: CASRETGEDEQYF. CDR3 sequence (DNA): TGTGCCAGCAGGGAAACAGGGGAGGACGAGCAGTACTTC.

This chain links TRBV7-2 with TRBJ2-7, with 7 bases identical to TRBD2. The CDR3 consists of 15 residues. Germline CDR1 reads SGHTA; CDR2 reads FQGNSA. The V segment lost 1 base and the J segment 2 bases; nucleotides outside the gene matches: 5. The CDR3 sequence is CASSLGAGVPYEQYF. CDR3 bases: TGTGCCAGCAGCTTAGGCGCGGGGGTCCCCTACGAGCAGTACTTC. Combining the CDR3 with reference TRBV7-2 and TRBJ2-7 gives the whole variable domain GAGVSQSPSNKVTEKGKDVELRCDPISGHTALYWYRQSLGQGLEFLIYFQGNSAPDKSGLPSDRFSAERTGGSVSTLTIQRTQQEDSAVYLCASSLGAGVPYEQYFGPGTRLTVT.

This clonotype was counted between two and nine times. Written as DNA, the CDR3 is TGTGCCAGCAGCTTGGTGTCAGGGCCTAACTATGGCTACACCTTC. It yields the protein CASSLVSGPNYGYTF. The rearrangement uses TRBV5-6 and TRBJ1-2, with a tentative D call TRBD1 (5 bases). V lost 0 bases, J lost 0 bases, and 9 bases lay in between. Germline V CDR1 and CDR2: SGHDT, YYEEEE. The CDR3 covers 15 residues.

This chain uses TRBV15 with TRBJ2-5, with TRBD1 matching 7 bases. Germline CDR1 LNHNV, CDR2 YYDKDF (reference sequence). CDR3 size: 14 residues. The junction had 4 bases not matched to a gene; V was cut back by 1 base and J by 5 bases. The CDR3 DNA reads TGTGCCACCAGCAGAGGGGGACAGCCTGAGACCCAGTACTTC. Amino acids: CATSRGGQPETQYF.

This clonotype was seen a handful of times. The chain combines TRBV21-1 with TRBJ2-3; TRBD2 was called by the table and not checked on the DNA. TRBV21-1 is listed as a pseudogene. This CDR3 region has 16 residues. The CDR3 protein is CASRLAGGPCPDTQYF. For the CDR3, the DNA is TGTGCCAGTCGACTAGCGGGAGGGCCTTGTCCAGATACGCAGTATTTT.

The J gene is TRBJ2-5, the V gene TRBV29-1; D remains ambiguous. Germline V gives CDR1 SQVTM, CDR2 ANQGSEA. CDR3 length: 12 amino acids. The V gene lost 4 bases and the J gene lost 2 bases, with 8 bases spanning the gap. Here the CDR3 DNA reads TGCAGCGTTGTGGTAATTCAAGAGACCCAGTACTTC. Its protein is CSVVVIQETQYF.

This clonotype has a count of ten or more. The V gene is TRBV12-3 or TRBV12-4, the J gene TRBJ2-7, with D perhaps matching TRBD1 (6 bases). Trimming shortened V by 3 bases and J by 4 bases, and 13 bases separated the two germline ends. The CDR3 has 14 amino acids. CDR3 amino acids: CASSFTRGGYEQYF. The CDR3 region has the DNA TGTGCCAGCAGTTTTACCAGGGGCGGGTACGAGCAGTACTTC.

Only a few counts were recorded for this clonotype. Here the CDR3 DNA reads TGTGCCGAGGGGACGGCCGCGGCCGGGGAGCTGTTTTTT. It encodes CAEGTAAAGELFF. The chain employs TRBV19 and TRBJ2-2; perhaps D is TRBD1 or TRBD2 (5 bases each). The CDR3 covers 13 residues. Per the germline V gene, CDR1 is LNHDA and CDR2 is SQIVND (reference sequence). V was cut by 11 bases and J by 6 bases, with 16 bases left in between.

The chain couples TRBV28 to TRBJ2-7; 8 bases are shared with TRBD1. Germline V CDR1 and CDR2: MDHEN, SYDVKM. CDR3 length equals 13 residues. Trimming cost V 8 bases and J 4 bases; bases outside gene matches: 7. For the CDR3, the DNA is TGTGCCAGCGAGAGAGACAGGGGATACGAGCAGTACTTC. Amino acids: CASERDRGYEQYF.

This clonotype was observed a few times. V and J are TRBV5-1 and TRBJ2-2; D might be TRBD1 or TRBD2, each matching 5 bases. The CDR3 spans 15 residues. Germline V gene lookup returns CDR1 SGHRS and CDR2 YFSETQ. V lost 1 base to trimming and J lost 5 bases, with 12 bases between them. CDR3 in DNA: TGCGCCAGCAGCTTGAGCGCAGGGAGTACCGGGGAGCTGTTTTTT. The encoded protein is CASSLSAGSTGELFF.

The rearrangement links TRBV10-3 to TRBJ2-5, with 8 bases lining up with TRBD2. The DNA end lines up better with TRBJ2-7; the J call may be wrong. The V gene's germline CDR1 is ENHRY and CDR2 SYGVKD. The CDR3 has 16 amino acids. The CDR3 spells CAIRIQGPAGRDEQYF. The DNA for the CDR3 is TGTGCCATCAGGATACAGGGTCCCGCCGGGAGGGACGAGCAGTACTTC.